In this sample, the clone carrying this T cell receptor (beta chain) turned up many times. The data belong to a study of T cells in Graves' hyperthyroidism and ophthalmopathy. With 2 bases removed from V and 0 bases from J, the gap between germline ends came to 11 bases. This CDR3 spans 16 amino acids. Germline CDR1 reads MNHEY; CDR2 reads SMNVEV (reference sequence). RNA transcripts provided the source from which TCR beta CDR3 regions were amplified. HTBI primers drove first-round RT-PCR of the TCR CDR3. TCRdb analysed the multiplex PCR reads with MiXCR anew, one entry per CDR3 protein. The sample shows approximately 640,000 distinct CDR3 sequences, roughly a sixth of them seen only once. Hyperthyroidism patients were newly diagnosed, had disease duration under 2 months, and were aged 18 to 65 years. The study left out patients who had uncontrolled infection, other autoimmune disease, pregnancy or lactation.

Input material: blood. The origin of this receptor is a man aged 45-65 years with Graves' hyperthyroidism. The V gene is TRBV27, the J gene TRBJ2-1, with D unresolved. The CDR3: CASSLTFVISYNEQFF. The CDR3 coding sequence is TGTGCCAGCAGTTTAACCTTCGTTATCTCCTACAATGAGCAGTTCTTC.